A single sample gave rise to the 5 T cell receptor beta chains below, sequenced in a study of blood T cell repertoires in COVID-19. TCRdb's copy holds only in-frame clones and misses some; the assay was immunoSEQ multiplex PCR. Among roughly 240,000 clones listed, roughly 82% were seen once. Sequencing was done on a sample of peripheral blood. The receptors originated from a man aged 40-55 years who had recovered from COVID-19.

The chain carries TRBV27 and TRBJ1-2; no definite D call. The germline V gene has CDR1 MNHEY and CDR2 SMNVEV (reference sequence). The CDR3 sequence is 15 residues long. Trimming removed 5 bases from V and 0 bases from J, with 13 bases in between. CDR3 nucleotide sequence: TGTGCCAGCAGTCCCCTGGGAGGGACTAACTATGGCTACACCTTC. It yields the protein CASSPLGGTNYGYTF.

This clone was counted once. The genes are TRBV7-2 and TRBJ2-3, with D possibly being TRBD2 (6 bases). Trimming took 7 bases from V and 2 from J, leaving 10 bases between them. The CDR3 spans 13 residues. Per germline, CDR1 SGHTA and CDR2 FQGNSA. CDR3 sequence reads: CASKGLFTDTQYF. CDR3 DNA: TGTGCCAGCAAGGGACTTTTCACAGATACGCAGTATTTT.

The CDR3 loop reads CASSEEREAFF. DNA for the CDR3: TGTGCCAGCAGTGAGGAGCGTGAAGCTTTCTTT. The V gene is TRBV2, the J gene TRBJ1-1; no reliable D call. The CDR3 is made up of 11 amino acids. Trimming stripped 3 bases from V and 7 bases from J, with 6 bases between. Germline CDR1 reads SNHLY; CDR2 reads FYNNEI. The entire variable domain, with the rest obtained from reference TRBV2 and TRBJ1-1, is as follows: EPEVTQTPSHQVTQMGQEVILRCVPISNHLYFYWYRQILGQKVEFLVSFYNNEISEKSEIFDDQFSVERPDGSNFTLKIRSTKLEDSAMYFCASSEEREAFFGQGTRLTVV.

This clone appeared a few times. The genes are TRBV7-9 and TRBJ1-4; 7 nucleotides align to TRBD1. Germline lookup yields CDR1 SEHNR and CDR2 FQNEAQ (reference sequence). Trimming cost V 5 bases and J 0 bases; bases outside gene matches: 6. This CDR3 spans 16 amino acids. The DNA of the CDR3 is TGTGCCAGCAGCGCGGGACAGCCCACAACTAATGAAAAACTGTTTTTT. Protein product: CASSAGQPTTNEKLFF. Based on the CDR3 plus reference TRBV7-9 and TRBJ1-4, the full variable domain is DTGVSQNPRHKITKRGQNVTFRCDPISEHNRLYWYRQTLGQGPEFLTYFQNEAQLEKSRLLSDRFSAERPKGSFSTLEIQRTEQGDSAMYLCASSAGQPTTNEKLFFGSGTQLSVL.

This clone occurred a few times. This CDR3 is CASSSQGGRQETQYF. The CDR3, as DNA: TGTGCCAGCAGCTCCCAGGGGGGAAGGCAAGAGACCCAGTACTTC. The chain carries TRBV7-2 and TRBJ2-5; D is possibly TRBD1 (7 bases). The CDR3 runs to 15 residues. The germline V gene encodes CDR1 SGHTA and CDR2 FQGNSA. V dropped 4 bases and J dropped 2 bases, with 14 bases sitting between them. Full variable domain (missing parts from reference TRBV7-2 and TRBJ2-5): GAGVSQSPSNKVTEKGKDVELRCDPISGHTALYWYRQSLGQGLEFLIYFQGNSAPDKSGLPSDRFSAERTGGSVSTLTIQRTQQEDSAVYLCASSSQGGRQETQYFGPGTRLLVL.